Given below is one T cell receptor (beta chain) in context. Its specificity is unknown. This sample is part of a study of CD8 T cells in Susac syndrome. Looking at the study overall: The Susac syndrome patients that were sequenced included about six with active disease and 8 or 9 in remission. At blood draw, Susac syndrome patients were therapy-naive, on corticosteroids, or on intravenous immunoglobulin alone. Study-wide results and limits: In Susac patients, clonal expansion was not detected in CD4+ cells.

Random hexamers primed reverse transcription of about 0.5 to 1 ug RNA. From the immunoSEQ multiplex PCR reads, TCRdb called clonotypes with MiXCR, one entry per CDR3 protein. The data hold about 210,000 distinct CDR3 sequences, with over 90% observed a single time. Looked up from germline, CDR1 is MNHEY and CDR2 is SMNVEV (reference sequence). The CDR3 covers 16 residues. The V and J ends lost 2 bases and 1 base, in that order; junction bases with no gene match: 6. This TCR derives from a human donor with Susac syndrome. The sequencing sample was made of CD4+ T cells from PBMCs. The chain couples TRBV27 to TRBJ2-5, with 8 bases aligning to TRBD1. CDR3: CASSLGDRPFQETQYF. The CDR3 bases are TGTGCCAGCAGTTTAGGGGACAGGCCTTTCCAAGAGACCCAGTACTTC.